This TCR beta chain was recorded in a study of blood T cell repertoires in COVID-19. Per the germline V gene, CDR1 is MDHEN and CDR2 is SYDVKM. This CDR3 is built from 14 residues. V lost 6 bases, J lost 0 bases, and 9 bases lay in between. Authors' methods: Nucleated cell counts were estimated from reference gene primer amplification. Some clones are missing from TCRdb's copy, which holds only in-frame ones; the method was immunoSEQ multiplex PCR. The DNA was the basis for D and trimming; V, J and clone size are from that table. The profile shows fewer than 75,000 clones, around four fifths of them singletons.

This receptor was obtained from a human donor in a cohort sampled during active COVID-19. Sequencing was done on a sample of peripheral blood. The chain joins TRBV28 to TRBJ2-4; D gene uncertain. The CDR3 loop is CASREQIAKNIQYF. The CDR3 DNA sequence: TGTGCCAGCAGGGAACAGATAGCCAAAAACATTCAGTACTTC.